The following is a T cell receptor (delta chain) sequence with its context. Other DNA sequences in the same sample also yield this CDR3. The sample belongs to a study of gamma-delta chains in newborns, infants, children. TCRdb reanalysed the reads via CATT. The table has thousands of delta-chain clones, 1.6% seen once; the top ten hold 8.3%. Trimming stripped 4 bases from V and 0 bases from J, with 21 bases between. Per germline, CDR1 TSWWSYY and CDR2 QGS. The CDR3 runs 19 residues. The clonotype comes from a child who was a newborn, infant or young child, either healthy, febrile or measles-vaccinated (not recorded which). The specimen was blood. The chain couples TRDV1 to TRDJ2; D perhaps matches TRDD3 (5 bases). Here the CDR3 DNA reads TGTGCTCTTGGGGTCCAAGAGGGGGGGTCGGCAGCTTTGACAGCACAACTCTTCTTT. It encodes CALGVQEGGSAALTAQLFF.